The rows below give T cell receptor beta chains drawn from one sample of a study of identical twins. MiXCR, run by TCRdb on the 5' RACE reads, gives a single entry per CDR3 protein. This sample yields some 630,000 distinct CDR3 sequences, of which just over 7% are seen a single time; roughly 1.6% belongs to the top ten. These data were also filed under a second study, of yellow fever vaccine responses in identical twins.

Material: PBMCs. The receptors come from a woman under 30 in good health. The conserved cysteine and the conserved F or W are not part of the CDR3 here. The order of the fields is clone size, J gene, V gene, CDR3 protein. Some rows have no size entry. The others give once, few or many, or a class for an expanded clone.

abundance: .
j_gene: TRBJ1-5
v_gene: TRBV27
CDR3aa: ASRRAPGGNQPQH

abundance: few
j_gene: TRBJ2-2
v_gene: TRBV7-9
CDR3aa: ASSGLGLSTGELF

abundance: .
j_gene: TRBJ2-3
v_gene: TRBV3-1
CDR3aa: ASSRRVRAGADTQY

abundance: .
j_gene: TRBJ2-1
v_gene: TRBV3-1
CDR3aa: ASSQGGSIGEQF

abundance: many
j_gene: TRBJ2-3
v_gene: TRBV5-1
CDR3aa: ASSGRGGTSTDTQY

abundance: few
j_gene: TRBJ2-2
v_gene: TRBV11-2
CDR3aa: ASSHTGGGASGELF

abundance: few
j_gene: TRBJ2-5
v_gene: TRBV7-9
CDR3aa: ASSTQVGEWETQY

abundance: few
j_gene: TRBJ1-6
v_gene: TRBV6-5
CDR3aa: ASSYSASPLH

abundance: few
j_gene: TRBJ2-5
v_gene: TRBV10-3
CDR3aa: AISVGKETQY

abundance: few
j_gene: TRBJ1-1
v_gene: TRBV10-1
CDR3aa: ASSRDFGTEAF

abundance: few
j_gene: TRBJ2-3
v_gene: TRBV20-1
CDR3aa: SAPLAGVFHTQY

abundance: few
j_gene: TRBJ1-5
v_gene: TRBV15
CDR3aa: ATSRDASTQH

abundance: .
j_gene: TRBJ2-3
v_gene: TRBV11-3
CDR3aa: ASSLGAVVVGTDTQY

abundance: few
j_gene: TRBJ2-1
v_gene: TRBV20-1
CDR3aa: SARTSGGGYNEQF

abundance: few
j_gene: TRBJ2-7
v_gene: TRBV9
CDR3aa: ASSPHLTGTSGILNEQY

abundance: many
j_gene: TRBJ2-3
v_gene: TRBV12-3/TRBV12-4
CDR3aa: ASSSLWGDTQY

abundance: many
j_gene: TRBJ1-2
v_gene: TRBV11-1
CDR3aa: ASSLVGGSLTIIYGYT

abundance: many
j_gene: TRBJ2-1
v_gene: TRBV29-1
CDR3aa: SVSIAGVNNEQF

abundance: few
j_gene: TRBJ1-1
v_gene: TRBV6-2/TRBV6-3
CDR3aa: ASRTGPGVNTEAF

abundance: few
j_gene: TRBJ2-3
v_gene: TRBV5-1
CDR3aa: ASSPPTSGSSTDTQY

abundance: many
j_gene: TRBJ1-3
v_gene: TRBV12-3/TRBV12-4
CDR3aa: ASSLDGISGNTIY

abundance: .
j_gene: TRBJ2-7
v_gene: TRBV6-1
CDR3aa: ASRIAGTDFYEQY

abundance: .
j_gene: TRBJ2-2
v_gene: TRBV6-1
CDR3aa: ASSREEGNAGELF

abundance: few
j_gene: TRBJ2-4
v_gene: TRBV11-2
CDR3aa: ASSLETQNIQY

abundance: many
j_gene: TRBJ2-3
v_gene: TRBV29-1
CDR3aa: SGGPSADTQY

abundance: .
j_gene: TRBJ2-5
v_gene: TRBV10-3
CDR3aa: AISVQRGGQETQY

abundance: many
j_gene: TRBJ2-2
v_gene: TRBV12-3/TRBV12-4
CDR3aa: ASSLGTVTGELF

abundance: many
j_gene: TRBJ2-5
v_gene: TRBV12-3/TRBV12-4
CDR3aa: ASSPYPLAGNQETQY

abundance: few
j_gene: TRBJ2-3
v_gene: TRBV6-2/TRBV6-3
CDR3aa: ASSYRVAGAKTDTQY

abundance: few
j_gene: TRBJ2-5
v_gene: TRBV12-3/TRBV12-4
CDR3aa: ASSLLAGAETQY

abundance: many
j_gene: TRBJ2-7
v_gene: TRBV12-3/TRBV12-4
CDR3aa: ASRRTSGISPEQY

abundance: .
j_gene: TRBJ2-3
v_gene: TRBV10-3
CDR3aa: AISGRETDTQY

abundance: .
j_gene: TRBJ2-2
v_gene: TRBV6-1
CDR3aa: ASSRASGGAGTGELF

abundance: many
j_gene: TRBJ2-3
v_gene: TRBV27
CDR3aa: ASRRGTDTQY

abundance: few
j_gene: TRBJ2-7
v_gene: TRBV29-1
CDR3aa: SVEDVTSGSYEQY

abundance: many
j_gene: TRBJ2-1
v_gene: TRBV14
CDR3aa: ATNSLAGGRNEQF

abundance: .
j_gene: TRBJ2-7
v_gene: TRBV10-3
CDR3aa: AARANYEQY

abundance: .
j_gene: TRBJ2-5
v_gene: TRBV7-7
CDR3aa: ASSLRVGHQETQY

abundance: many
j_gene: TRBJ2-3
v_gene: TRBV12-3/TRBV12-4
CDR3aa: ASSSSSPSTDTQY

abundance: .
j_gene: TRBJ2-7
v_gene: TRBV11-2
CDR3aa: ASSLGGPGAYEQY

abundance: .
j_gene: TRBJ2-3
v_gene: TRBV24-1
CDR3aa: ATSEGGPNTQY

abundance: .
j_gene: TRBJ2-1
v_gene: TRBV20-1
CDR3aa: SATDGGEQF

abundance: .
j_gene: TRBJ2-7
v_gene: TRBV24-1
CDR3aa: ATSDGTRGQY

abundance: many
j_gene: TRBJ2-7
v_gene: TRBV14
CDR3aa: ASSHRTTYEQY

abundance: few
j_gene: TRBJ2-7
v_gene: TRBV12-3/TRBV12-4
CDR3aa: ASSLVPGNHEQY

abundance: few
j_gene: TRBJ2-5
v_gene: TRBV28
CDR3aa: ASSFGGVETQY

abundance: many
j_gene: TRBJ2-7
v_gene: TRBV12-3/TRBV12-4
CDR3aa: ASSFQGLLYEQY

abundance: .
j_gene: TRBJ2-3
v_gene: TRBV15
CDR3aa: ATSRALSTDTQY

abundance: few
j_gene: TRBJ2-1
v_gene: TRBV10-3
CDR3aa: AISGYNEQF

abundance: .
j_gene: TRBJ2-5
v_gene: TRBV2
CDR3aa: ASSGRAAQETQY

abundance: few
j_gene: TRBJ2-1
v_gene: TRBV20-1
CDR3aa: SASGRARYNEQF

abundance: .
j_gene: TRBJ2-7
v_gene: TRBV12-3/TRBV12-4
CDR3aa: ASSQRKVAGSYEQY

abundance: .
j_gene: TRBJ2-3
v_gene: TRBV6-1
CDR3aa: ASSEGSVPGRTQY

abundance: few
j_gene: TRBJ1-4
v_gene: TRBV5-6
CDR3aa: ASSLVGQGNEKLF